This TCR beta chain was sequenced for a study of brain metastases from non-small cell lung cancer. Per the germline V gene, CDR1 is LNHDA and CDR2 is SQIVND (reference sequence). Trimming shortened V by 5 bases and J by 4 bases, and 20 bases separated the two germline ends. This CDR3 is 16 amino acids long. Data came from immunoSEQ multiplex PCR; TCRdb stores just in-frame clones and leaves some out. The sample lists a few thousand clones, around 80% seen once, with almost 10% in the top ten. Notes on this clone: Its antigen is not known.

The study, taken as a whole, reports: Paired brain metastases and primary tumors largely shared TCR repertoires.

The sample comprised tissue from a brain metastasis. The chain employs TRBV19 and TRBJ1-1; D is perhaps TRBD1 (5 bases). The clonotype was recovered from a donor at least 40 years old with non-small cell lung cancer. DNA of the CDR3: TGTGCCAGTAGTTCCCTCGAAGGGGCGGTAGGCACTGAAGCTTTCTTT. Encoded protein: CASSSLEGAVGTEAFF.